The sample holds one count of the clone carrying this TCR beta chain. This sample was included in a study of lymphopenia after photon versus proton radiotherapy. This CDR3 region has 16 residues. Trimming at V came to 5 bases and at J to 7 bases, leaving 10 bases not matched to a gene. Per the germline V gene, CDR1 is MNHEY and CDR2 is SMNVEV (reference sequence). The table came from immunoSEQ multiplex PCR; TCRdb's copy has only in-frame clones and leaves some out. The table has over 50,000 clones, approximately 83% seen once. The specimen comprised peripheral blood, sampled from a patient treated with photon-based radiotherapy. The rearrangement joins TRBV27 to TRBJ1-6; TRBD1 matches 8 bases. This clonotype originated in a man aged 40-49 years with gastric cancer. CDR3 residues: CASSLVGTGGNSPLHF. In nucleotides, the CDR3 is TGTGCCAGCAGTCTCGTGGGTACAGGGGGAAATTCACCCCTCCACTTT.